This T cell receptor (beta chain) was captured in a study of T cell responses to AZD1222 COVID-19 vaccine. For this clone: Antigen specificity is unknown.

Study results and caveats: There were repertoire samples only from the period after the peak T cell response. Two AZD1222 doses significantly raised spike-specific TCR breadth and depth over controls. Baseline seropositives among AZD1222 recipients totaled only 5 to 7. Donors in the cohort were predominantly white British and more often female, and clonal diversity was possibly underestimated.

Repertoires were generated with immunoSEQ multiplex PCR, while TCRdb's copy carries only in-frame clones and drops some. The repertoire includes roughly 200,000 clones, around 90% of them detected once, and approximately 8% sits in the top ten. Trimming shortened V by 1 base and J by 2 bases, and 14 bases separated the two germline ends. The CDR3 runs 16 residues. Germline CDR1 GTSNPN, CDR2 SVGIG (reference sequence). The source of this sequence is an adult in good health. The chain has TRBV30 and TRBJ2-2; a possible D gene is TRBD2 (7 bases). The input for sequencing was peripheral blood, taken on day 0 of AZD1222 vaccination. In DNA form, the CDR3 reads TGTGCCTGGAGTGGGGGGCTAGCGGTAAACACCGGGGAGCTGTTTTTT. Its translation: CAWSGGLAVNTGELFF.